This T cell receptor (beta chain) was obtained from a study of spatial heterogeneity in lung cancer. Study at large: When available, follow-up PBMC samples taken a median of roughly two years after resection were sequenced. The mean occurrence of each unique TCR and UMI combination in raw reads exceeded eight. Overall study results and limits: Resection blood, more than follow-up blood, showed ubiquitous expanded tumor TCRs.

This clonotype showed up many times. Its matching antigen is unknown. Time point specified: blood at routine non-recurrence follow-up after resection. In each case, whole RNA from tumor, nontumor lung or frozen PBMC was sequenced unsorted. Germline CDR1 SNHLY, CDR2 FYNNEI. J gave up 0 bases and V 6 bases, and 5 bases lay outside the gene matches. The length of the CDR3 is 17 residues. Individually, TCR cDNA molecules were each labelled with a unique molecular identifier. Each CDR3 protein gets one entry after TCRdb re-called the 5' RACE reads with MiXCR. The table lists fewer than 55,000 distinct CDR3 sequences, roughly 7% of them singletons.

The sample in question was PBMCs, obtained at follow-up. The receptor's source is a female donor with early-stage non-small cell lung cancer. The chain links TRBV2 to TRBJ2-1; TRBD2 matches 13 bases. CDR3 DNA: TGTGCCAGCAGAACGGGACTAGCGGGGAGCTCCTACAATGAGCAGTTCTTC. This gives the protein CASRTGLAGSSYNEQFF.